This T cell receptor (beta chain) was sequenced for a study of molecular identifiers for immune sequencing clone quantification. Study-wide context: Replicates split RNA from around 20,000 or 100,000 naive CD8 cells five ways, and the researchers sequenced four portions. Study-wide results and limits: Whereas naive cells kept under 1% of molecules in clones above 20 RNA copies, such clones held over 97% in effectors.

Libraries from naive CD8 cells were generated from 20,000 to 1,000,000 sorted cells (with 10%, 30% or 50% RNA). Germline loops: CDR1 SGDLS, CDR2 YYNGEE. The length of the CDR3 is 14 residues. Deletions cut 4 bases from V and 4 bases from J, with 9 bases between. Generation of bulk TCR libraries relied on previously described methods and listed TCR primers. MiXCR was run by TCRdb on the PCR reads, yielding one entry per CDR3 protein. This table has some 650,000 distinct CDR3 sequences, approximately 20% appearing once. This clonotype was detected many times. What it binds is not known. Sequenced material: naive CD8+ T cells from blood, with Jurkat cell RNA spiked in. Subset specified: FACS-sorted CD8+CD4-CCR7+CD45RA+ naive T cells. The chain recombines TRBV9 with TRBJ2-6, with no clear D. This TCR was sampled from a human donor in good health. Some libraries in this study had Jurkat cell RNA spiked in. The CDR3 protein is CASSSPPGANVLTF. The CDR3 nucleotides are TGTGCCAGCAGCTCCCCTCCCGGGGCCAACGTCCTGACTTTC.